One and the same sample provided the 31 T cell receptor beta chains below, sequenced in a study of T cell responses to AZD1222 COVID-19 vaccine (dated by TCRdb to the early 2020s). Interpreted using the paper, the time point label stands for: baseline before first vaccination. The receptor library was made with the immunoSEQ multiplex PCR assay. TCRdb carries this immuneACCESS record with in-frame sequences only. Its versions omit some clonotypes, under half of them owing to an unresolved V gene in the studies checked, with the rest unexplained. The sample data list approximately 170,000 clones, and roughly 90% of these were observed just once. The top ten clonotypes cover about 4.4% of the sample. The sample was peripheral blood, taken on day 0 of AZD1222 vaccination. Source of these receptors: an adult in good health.

The chain employs TRBV4-1 and TRBJ2-2; the match to TRBD1 covers 9 bases. CDR3 length: 17 residues. V lost 0 bases to trimming and J lost 7 bases; unmatched junction nucleotides: 9. The germline V gene has CDR1 MGHRA and CDR2 YSYEKL. CDR3 sequence reads: CASSQDPRTGEGGELFF. In DNA, the CDR3 is TGCGCCAGCAGCCAAGATCCCCGGACAGGGGAGGGCGGGGAGCTGTTTTTT.

The count of this clone is one. The chain has TRBV2 and TRBJ2-5; D is perhaps TRBD1 (6 bases). Germline V gene lookup returns CDR1 SNHLY and CDR2 FYNNEI. The germline V and J ends were trimmed by 4 bases and 3 bases, with 6 bases remaining between them. This CDR3 has 12 amino acids. CDR3 DNA: TGTGCCAGCAGTGCAGGGGAAGAGACCCAGTACTTC. As protein: CASSAGEETQYF.

The chain recombines TRBV28 with TRBJ2-7; TRBD1 agrees at 11 bases. Germline CDR1 reads MDHEN; CDR2 reads SYDVKM. This CDR3 contains 17 residues. The trim removed 4 bases at V and 4 bases at J, leaving 12 bases unmatched. CDR3 residues: CASSSPGTGGAGYEQYF. For the CDR3, the DNA is TGTGCCAGCAGTTCCCCCGGGACAGGGGGGGCTGGGTACGAGCAGTACTTC.

CDR3 sequence: CASSLHGRGGTDTQYF. CDR3 in DNA: TGTGCCAGCAGCCTCCACGGGAGGGGGGGCACAGATACGCAGTATTTT. The rearrangement uses TRBV3-1 (or the pseudogene TRBV3-2) and TRBJ2-3, with 8 positions matching TRBD2. Looked up from germline, CDR1 is LGHDT and CDR2 is YNNKEL (reference sequence). The V segment lost 4 bases and the J segment 1 base; nucleotides outside the gene matches: 7. CDR3 length equals 16 residues.

Here the CDR3 DNA reads TGTGCCATCAGTGAGTCGCCGGGCACCGGGGAGCTGTTTTTT. Translated: CAISESPGTGELFF. The chain couples TRBV10-3 to TRBJ2-2, with D uncertain. Germline CDR1 reads ENHRY; CDR2 reads SYGVKD. This CDR3 is 14 amino acids long. Trimming pared 0 bases from V and 4 bases from J, leaving 6 bases between.

This clone was detected once. The chain couples TRBV10-3 to TRBJ2-1; D might be TRBD1 or TRBD2, each matching 6 bases. The CDR3 runs 12 residues. Trimming left V 6 bases short and J 7 bases short, with 10 bases between. Per the germline V gene, CDR1 is ENHRY and CDR2 is SYGVKD. The CDR3 sequence: CAISWRGNEQFF. CDR3 DNA: TGTGCCATCAGCTGGAGGGGGAATGAGCAGTTCTTC.

The chain couples TRBV5-1 to TRBJ1-6; TRBD1 aligns across 7 bases. The junction had 2 bases not matched to a gene; V was cut back by 4 bases and J by 4 bases. Germline V gene data show CDR1 as SGHRS and CDR2 as YFSETQ. The CDR3 runs to 14 residues. The CDR3 is CASSRDSYNSPLHF. Here the CDR3 DNA reads TGCGCCAGCAGCCGGGACAGTTATAATTCACCCCTCCACTTT. Full variable domain (remainder filled in from reference TRBV5-1 and TRBJ1-6): KAGVTQTPRYLIKTRGQQVTLSCSPISGHRSVSWYQQTPGQGLQFLFEYFSETQRNKGNFPGRFSGRQFSNSRSEMNVSTLELGDSALYLCASSRDSYNSPLHFGNGTRLTVT.

V is TRBV28 and J is TRBJ1-1, with unresolved D. The V gene's germline CDR1 is MDHEN and CDR2 SYDVKM. Trimming left V 4 bases short and J 5 bases short, with 14 bases between. The CDR3 loop spans 14 amino acids. The CDR3 nucleotides are TGTGCCAGCAGTTCGAGGGCCCGAGGGACTGAAGCTTTCTTT. Translated, it gives CASSSRARGTEAFF.

The chain employs TRBV9 and TRBJ2-7; D is uncertain. Germline CDR1 SGDLS, CDR2 YYNGEE. CDR3 length equals 15 residues. The V gene lost 0 bases and the J gene lost 3 bases, with 13 bases spanning the gap. Here the CDR3 DNA reads TGTGCCAGCAGCGTAGGTCCCCGACCGAGCTACGAGCAGTACTTC. This encodes CASSVGPRPSYEQYF.

This chain joins TRBV4-2 and TRBJ1-3; unclear D gene. V was pared by 0 bases and J by 0 bases, with 9 bases between. The CDR3 totals 16 residues. Germline values: CDR1 LGHNA, CDR2 YNFKEQ. CDR3 in amino acids: CASSQEVQTSGNTIYF. CDR3 nucleotide sequence: TGTGCCAGCAGCCAAGAAGTCCAGACCTCTGGAAACACCATATATTTT.

This sequence joins TRBV7-2 and TRBJ2-7, with D perhaps given as TRBD1 or TRBD2 (5 bases each). V lost 1 base and J 1 base, leaving 14 bases between the germline ends. Germline V CDR1 and CDR2: SGHTA, FQGNSA. The CDR3 is 16 amino acids. The CDR3 DNA follows: TGTGCCAGCAGCTTAGGTTCCGCGAGGGGTTCCTACGAGCAGTACTTC. It yields the protein CASSLGSARGSYEQYF.

In this sample, this clone turned up a few times. This chain uses TRBV4-2 with TRBJ2-1, with TRBD2 as a possible D gene (6 bases). There are 15 residues in the CDR3. The V end lost 1 base, the J end lost 8 bases, and 15 bases lay between the germline ends. Germline CDR1 reads LGHNA; CDR2 reads YNFKEQ. Here the CDR3 DNA reads TGTGCCAGCAGCCAAGCGGTCGGGAGCAGCTATGAGCAGTTCTTC. It codes for CASSQAVGSSYEQFF.

The CDR3 sequence: CAWSVSGRVGSPLHF. The CDR3 coding sequence is TGTGCCTGGAGTGTTTCAGGCCGGGTGGGTTCACCCCTCCACTTT. This chain uses TRBV30 with TRBJ1-6; no clear D gene. The germline V gene encodes CDR1 GTSNPN and CDR2 SVGIG (reference sequence). Trimming left V 0 bases short and J 9 bases short, with 15 bases between. The CDR3 sequence is 15 residues long.

The chain is built from TRBV10-1 and TRBJ1-6; 7 positions match TRBD1. This CDR3 is 19 amino acids long. The J segment lost 11 bases and the V segment lost 6 bases, leaving 25 bases of the junction unmatched. Germline CDR1 reads WNHNN; CDR2 reads SYGVQD (reference sequence). CDR3 protein: CASRQPIYATGLPWAPLHF. In DNA, the CDR3 is TGCGCCAGCAGACAACCCATATACGCGACAGGGCTGCCTTGGGCACCCCTCCACTTT.

The chain uses TRBV4-1 and TRBJ2-4; possible D gene TRBD2, 5 bases. This CDR3 has 13 residues. Per germline, CDR1 MGHRA and CDR2 YSYEKL. The V gene lost 4 bases and the J gene lost 3 bases, with 7 bases spanning the gap. The CDR3 reads CASSPGVKNIQYF. As DNA, the CDR3 is TGCGCCAGCAGCCCCGGGGTCAAAAACATTCAGTACTTC.

The chain joins TRBV28 to TRBJ1-4, with D perhaps TRBD1 (5 bases). The V gene lost 3 bases and the J gene lost 8 bases, with 19 bases spanning the gap. CDR1 MDHEN and CDR2 SYDVKM come from the germline V gene. This CDR3 spans 16 amino acids. The CDR3 loop reads CASSFGGSGRGEKLFF. The CDR3 DNA sequence: TGTGCCAGCAGTTTCGGGGGTTCAGGGCGAGGCGAAAAACTGTTTTTT.

This clone was picked up a small number of times. The chain is built from TRBV29-1 and TRBJ2-7; D tentatively fits TRBD1 or TRBD2 (5 bases each). CDR1 and CDR2 (germline): SQVTM, ANQGSEA. Trimming took 5 bases from V and 3 from J, leaving 14 bases between them. This CDR3 is built from 13 residues. CDR3 in amino acids: CSVWGNWGYEQYF. The DNA for the CDR3 is TGCAGCGTTTGGGGGAACTGGGGCTACGAGCAGTACTTC.

The chain couples TRBV19 to TRBJ2-3; D is possibly TRBD2 (5 bases). The V end lost 3 bases, the J end lost 2 bases, and 12 bases lay between the germline ends. The CDR3 is 15 amino acids. Per the germline V gene, CDR1 is LNHDA and CDR2 is SQIVND (reference sequence). CDR3 amino acids: CASSMASSYTDTQYF. DNA of the CDR3: TGTGCCAGTAGTATGGCTAGCTCGTACACAGATACGCAGTATTTT.

This clone has only one observation. Other DNA sequences from this sample encode an identical CDR3 as well. J is TRBJ2-5 and V is TRBV7-3, with D tentatively TRBD2 (5 bases). Germline V gives CDR1 SGHTA, CDR2 FQGTGA. The CDR3 contains 15 residues. V was clipped by 2 bases and J by 2 bases, with 12 bases between them. CDR3 DNA: TGTGCCAGCAGCTTACTCTCGGGGAGACAAGAGACCCAGTACTTC. Its protein product is CASSLLSGRQETQYF. Using reference TRBV7-3 and TRBJ2-5 for the parts outside the CDR3, the full variable domain is GAGVSQTPSNKVTEKGKYVELRCDPISGHTALYWYRQSLGQGPEFLIYFQGTGAADDSGLPNDRFFAVRPEGSVSTLKIQRTERGDSAVYLCASSLLSGRQETQYFGPGTRLLVL.

This chain links TRBV9 with TRBJ2-3; possibly TRBD1 for D (7 bases). Germline CDR1 and CDR2: SGDLS and YYNGEE. The CDR3 runs to 15 residues. V lost 6 bases and J 6 bases, leaving 20 bases between the germline ends. The chain's CDR3 is CASTRGAGRSDTQYF. CDR3 nucleotide sequence: TGTGCCAGCACCAGGGGGGCAGGCCGAAGTGATACGCAGTATTTT.

This clone was seen repeatedly, ten times or more. This rearrangement joins TRBV5-1 to TRBJ2-7, with 9 bases matching TRBD1. The CDR3 runs 14 residues. CDR1 SGHRS and CDR2 YFSETQ come from the germline V gene. V dropped 5 bases and J dropped 6; count of bases not matched to a gene: 9. CDR3: CASRPGTGSLEQYF. In nucleotides, the CDR3 is TGCGCCAGCAGACCCGGGACAGGGAGTCTCGAGCAGTACTTC.

The chain couples TRBV2 to TRBJ2-1, with 7 bases identical to TRBD2. Germline CDR1 and CDR2: SNHLY and FYNNEI. The CDR3 has 15 amino acids. Trimming at V came to 9 bases and at J to 5 bases, leaving 13 bases not matched to a gene. CDR3 sequence reads: CARLTRSGVHNEQFF. DNA for the CDR3: TGTGCCAGACTGACTAGGAGCGGGGTACACAATGAGCAGTTCTTC.

The chain uses TRBV27 and TRBJ1-2; D unresolved. There are 14 residues in the CDR3. CDR1 and CDR2 (germline): MNHEY, SMNVEV (reference sequence). V lost 3 bases and J 7 bases, leaving 15 bases between the germline ends. CDR3 loop: CASSLGSLSGGYTF. Written as DNA, the CDR3 is TGTGCCAGCAGTTTGGGCAGCTTATCGGGTGGCTACACCTTC.

The rearrangement links TRBV27 to TRBJ1-2, with D possibly being TRBD1 (6 bases). In germline, CDR1 is MNHEY, CDR2 SMNVEV (reference sequence). V lost 5 bases to trimming and J lost 6 bases, with 19 bases between them. CDR3 length: 15 residues. Here the CDR3 reads CASSIYPREGDGYTF. The CDR3 nucleotides are TGTGCCAGCAGTATCTACCCTAGGGAGGGGGATGGCTACACCTTC.

V gene TRBV4-3 combines with J gene TRBJ2-3; D is ambiguous. This CDR3 spans 14 amino acids. V lost 2 bases to trimming and J lost 1 base, with 7 bases between them. Looked up from germline, CDR1 is LGHNA and CDR2 is YSLEER. CDR3 nucleotides: TGCGCCAGCAGCCAAAGTGTGGGCACAGATACGCAGTATTTT. Translation gives CASSQSVGTDTQYF.

This clone was observed a single time. The chain is built from TRBV9 and TRBJ2-3; 7 nucleotides match TRBD1. Germline values: CDR1 SGDLS, CDR2 YYNGEE. The CDR3 has 15 residues. The trim removed 4 bases at V and 1 base at J, leaving 6 bases unmatched. The CDR3 DNA reads TGTGCCAGCAGCTCGCACAGGGGACGCACAGATACGCAGTATTTT. Protein product: CASSSHRGRTDTQYF.

The chain is built from TRBV27 and TRBJ2-6; D gene unclear. Germline CDR1 and CDR2: MNHEY and SMNVEV (reference sequence). Trimming stripped 1 base from V and 1 base from J, with 5 bases between. The CDR3 has 15 amino acids. CDR3 loop: CASSLWVSGANVLTF. The CDR3 bases are TGTGCCAGCAGTTTATGGGTGTCTGGGGCCAACGTCCTGACTTTC.

This chain uses TRBV2 with TRBJ1-6, with D hard to call. This CDR3 spans 15 amino acids. Germline assignment: CDR1 SNHLY and CDR2 FYNNEI. The V gene lost 4 bases and the J gene lost 2 bases, with 9 bases spanning the gap. For the CDR3, the DNA is TGTGCCAGCAGTGGGAGGAGTCCCTATAATTCACCCCTCCACTTT. It codes for CASSGRSPYNSPLHF.

This rearrangement joins TRBV20-1 to TRBJ2-1, with D perhaps TRBD2 (6 bases). V lost 5 bases, J lost 13 bases, and 15 bases lay in between. Germline V gene data show CDR1 as DFQATT and CDR2 as SNEGSKA (reference sequence). The CDR3 loop spans 11 amino acids. CDR3 DNA: TGCAGTGCTCCCCGACTAGGTCCCCAGTTCTTC. Amino acid sequence: CSAPRLGPQFF.

There are a few counts of this clone. The chain recombines TRBV5-4 with TRBJ1-2; D possibly corresponds to TRBD1 (5 bases). V was cut by 4 bases and J by 0 bases, with 16 bases left in between. The CDR3 consists of 16 residues. Germline CDR1 is SGHNT and CDR2 is YYREEE (reference sequence). For the CDR3, the DNA is TGTGCCAGCAGCCCCAACCCCGGGGGGGCTAACTATGGCTACACCTTC. Translated: CASSPNPGGANYGYTF.

This clone occurred once. The chain uses TRBV30 and TRBJ2-6; D unclear. V was pared by 5 bases and J by 0 bases, with 8 bases between. This CDR3 has 14 amino acids. Germline V gene data show CDR1 as GTSNPN and CDR2 as SVGIG (reference sequence). DNA for the CDR3: TGTGCCTGGGCCACTTACTCTGGGGCCAACGTCCTGACTTTC. Protein sequence: CAWATYSGANVLTF.